This note documents a single T cell receptor (beta chain) sequence. Other DNA variants within this sample encode the same CDR3. The data are from a study of shared clonotypes between healthy human individuals. CDR1 and CDR2 (germline): MGHRA, YSYEKL. This CDR3 has 14 residues. With 1 base removed from V and 4 bases from J, the gap between germline ends came to 10 bases. It was into CD45RA+ naive and CD45RA-negative memory subsets that the CD4+ cells were split. This table comes from immunoSEQ multiplex PCR, and its TCRdb copy is limited to in-frame clones, with some not included. This sample has 900,000 to 1,200,000 clones, with 78% found just once.

The sample was memory CD4+ T cells from PBMCs. Sample subset: CD45RA-negative fraction. This chain links TRBV4-1 with TRBJ1-2, with D possibly TRBD1 on 6 matching bases. The TCR originated in a man younger than 35 in good health. Some clones in this sample may be carry-over from other donors' samples. The CDR3 spells CASSQGGGIYGYTF. As DNA, the CDR3 is TGCGCCAGCAGCCAAGGTGGGGGCATCTATGGCTACACCTTC.